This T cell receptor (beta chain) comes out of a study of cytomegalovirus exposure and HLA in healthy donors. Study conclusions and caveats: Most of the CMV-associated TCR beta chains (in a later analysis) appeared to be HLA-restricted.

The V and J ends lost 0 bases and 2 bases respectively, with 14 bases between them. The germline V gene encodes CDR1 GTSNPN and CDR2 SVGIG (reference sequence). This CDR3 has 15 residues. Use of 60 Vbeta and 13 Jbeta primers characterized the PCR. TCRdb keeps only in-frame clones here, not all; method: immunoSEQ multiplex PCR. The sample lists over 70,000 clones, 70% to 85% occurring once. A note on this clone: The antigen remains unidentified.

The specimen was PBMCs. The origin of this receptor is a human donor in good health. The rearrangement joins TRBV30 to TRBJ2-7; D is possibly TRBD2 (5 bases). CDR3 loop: CAWSVQSGKPYEQYF. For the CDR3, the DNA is TGTGCCTGGAGTGTACAGAGCGGTAAACCCTACGAGCAGTACTTC.